The clone carrying this TCR beta chain was counted ten times or more. This sample was taken from a study of T cells after posttransplantation cyclophosphamide. Germline V CDR1 and CDR2: ENHRY, SYGVKD. This CDR3 is 15 amino acids long. Unmatched junction bases numbered 6, after V lost 6 bases and J lost 0 bases. Profiled with immunoSEQ multiplex PCR; TCRdb holds only in-frame clones, not every one. The sample holds 30,000 to 35,000 clones, and no clone turns up only once. The sequenced sample consisted of PBMCs. The rearrangement links TRBV10-3 to TRBJ2-3; 7 nucleotides agree with TRBD2. This sequence was found in a woman in her twenties or thirties in good health and a related stem cell transplant donor. The CDR3 here is CAIRGSGESTDTQYF. DNA of the CDR3: TGTGCCATCAGGGGGAGCGGGGAGAGCACAGATACGCAGTATTTT.